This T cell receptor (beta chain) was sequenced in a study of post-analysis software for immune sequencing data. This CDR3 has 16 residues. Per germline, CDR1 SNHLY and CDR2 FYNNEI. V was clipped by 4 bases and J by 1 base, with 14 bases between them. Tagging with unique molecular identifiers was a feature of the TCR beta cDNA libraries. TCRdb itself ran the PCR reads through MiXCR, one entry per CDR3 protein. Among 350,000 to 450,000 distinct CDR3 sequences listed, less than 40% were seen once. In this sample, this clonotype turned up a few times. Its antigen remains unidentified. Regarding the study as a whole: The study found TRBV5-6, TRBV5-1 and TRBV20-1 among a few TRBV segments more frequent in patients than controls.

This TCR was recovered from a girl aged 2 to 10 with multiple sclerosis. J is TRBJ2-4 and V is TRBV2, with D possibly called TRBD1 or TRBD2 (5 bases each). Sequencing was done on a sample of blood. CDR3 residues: CASSALGARAKNIQYF. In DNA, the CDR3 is TGTGCCAGCAGTGCTCTCGGGGCTAGGGCCAAAAACATTCAGTACTTC.